A single sample is the source of the 5 T cell receptor beta chains below, sequenced in a study of OX40 agonist ivuxolimab in advanced cancers. Sequencing was performed with immunoSEQ multiplex PCR; in TCRdb, only in-frame clones are kept and a portion is missing. This sample has tens of thousands of clones, with 85% to 90% found just once. Sequenced here: CD4+ or CD8+ T cells sorted from blood, sampled in a trial of the OX40 agonist ivuxolimab. The receptors originated from an adult with an advanced solid tumor such as melanoma, head and neck, liver or kidney cancer.

This sequence joins TRBV7-2 and TRBJ1-1; tentatively, D is TRBD1 (5 bases). The CDR3 contains 14 residues. The V end was cut by 5 bases, the J end by 1 base, with 11 bases between. Germline assignment: CDR1 SGHTA and CDR2 FQGNSA. CDR3 sequence (DNA): TGTGCCAGCAGCCCCCGGGGCGGGAACACTGAAGCTTTCTTT. It is translated as CASSPRGGNTEAFF. Supplemented by reference TRBV7-2 and TRBJ1-1, the full variable domain reads GAGVSQSPSNKVTEKGKDVELRCDPISGHTALYWYRQSLGQGLEFLIYFQGNSAPDKSGLPSDRFSAERTGGSVSTLTIQRTQQEDSAVYLCASSPRGGNTEAFFGQGTRLTVV.

This chain joins TRBV11-1 and TRBJ2-1, with TRBD1 identical over 7 bases. The V gene's germline CDR1 is SGHAT and CDR2 FQDESV (reference sequence). This CDR3 is built from 17 residues. Trimming cost V 3 bases and J 5 bases; bases outside gene matches: 13. The CDR3 here is CASSLGQSFSPNNEQFF. In nucleotides, the CDR3 is TGTGCCAGCAGCTTGGGACAGAGTTTTTCCCCTAACAATGAGCAGTTCTTC.

The chain couples TRBV6-6 to TRBJ1-1, with a tentative D call TRBD1 (5 bases). The CDR3 has 13 residues. The V gene lost 7 bases and the J gene lost 2 bases, with 11 bases spanning the gap. Germline values: CDR1 MNHNY, CDR2 SVGAGI (reference sequence). This CDR3 reads CASKHGGNTEAFF. CDR3 nucleotides: TGTGCCAGCAAACATGGGGGAAACACTGAAGCTTTCTTT.

The gene calls are TRBV4-1 and TRBJ2-2; D is ambiguous. CDR1 and CDR2 from the germline V gene are MGHRA and YSYEKL. The length of the CDR3 is 16 residues. Deletions cut 0 bases from V and 3 bases from J, with 11 bases between. In nucleotides, the CDR3 is TGCGCCAGCAGCCAAGAAGAATGGCATTACACCGGGGAGCTGTTTTTT. Encoded protein: CASSQEEWHYTGELFF.

The chain uses TRBV30 and TRBJ1-6, with D tentatively TRBD1 (5 bases). Germline V gives CDR1 GTSNPN, CDR2 SVGIG (reference sequence). CDR3 length: 12 amino acids. Trimming cost V 5 bases and J 10 bases, with 12 bases left between them. CDR3 bases: TGTGCCTGGGGCAGGGTGGGCTCACCCCTCCACTTT. This translates into CAWGRVGSPLHF.